These 20 T cell receptor beta chains share one sample of origin, sequenced in a study of cytomegalovirus exposure and HLA in healthy donors. Primers: 60 Vbeta forward and 13 Jbeta reverse. Some clones are missing from TCRdb's copy, which holds only in-frame ones; the method was immunoSEQ multiplex PCR. In the table there are some 110,000 clones, 66% of which are singletons. Sequenced: PBMCs. These receptors all come from a man younger than 35 in good health and CMV-seronegative.

The V and J genes are TRBV10-3 and TRBJ2-7; maybe TRBD1 (5 bases). CDR1 ENHRY and CDR2 SYGVKD come from the germline V gene. Trimming took 8 bases from V and 5 from J, leaving 16 bases between them. This CDR3 is built from 13 residues. The CDR3 region is CAISNSGAHEQYF. CDR3 DNA: TGTGCCATCTCGAACAGTGGGGCGCACGAGCAGTACTTC.

The chain joins TRBV7-9 to TRBJ2-5, with TRBD1 matching over 7 bases. This CDR3 is built from 15 residues. Per the germline V gene, CDR1 is SEHNR and CDR2 is FQNEAQ (reference sequence). Losses at the gene ends were 5 bases for V and 2 bases for J; bases not matched to a gene: 8. CDR3 DNA sequence: TGTGCCAGCAGCCAGGGGACAGCCCCACAAGAGACCCAGTACTTC. As protein: CASSQGTAPQETQYF.

As to this clone: Other DNA sequences of this sample code for an identical CDR3. V gene TRBV5-1 combines with J gene TRBJ1-1; a possible D gene is TRBD1 (5 bases). Germline assignment: CDR1 SGHRS and CDR2 YFSETQ. The CDR3 is 14 amino acids. V was shortened by 0 bases and J by 1 base, with 7 bases between the two germline ends. The CDR3 is CASSLAGGNTEAFF. The DNA for the CDR3 is TGCGCCAGCAGCTTGGCCGGGGGGAACACTGAAGCTTTCTTT.

The CDR3 protein is CASSQARRETQYF. In DNA form, the CDR3 reads TGCGCCAGCAGCCAAGCCCGGCGGGAGACCCAGTACTTC. The chain employs TRBV4-1 and TRBJ2-5; D ambiguous. The germline gives CDR1 MGHRA, CDR2 YSYEKL. V shed 1 base and J shed 5 bases, with 8 bases lying between them. The CDR3 length is 13 residues.

CDR3 loop: CASSLASLRTGTEAFF. CDR3 nucleotides: TGCGCCAGCAGCTTGGCATCACTCCGGACAGGGACTGAAGCTTTCTTT. The chain recombines TRBV5-1 with TRBJ1-1, with 8 bases aligning to TRBD1. Germline CDR1 and CDR2: SGHRS and YFSETQ. The CDR3 has 16 residues. Trimming took 0 bases from V and 5 from J; bases not matched to a gene: 9. The entire variable domain, with the rest obtained from reference TRBV5-1 and TRBJ1-1, is as follows: KAGVTQTPRYLIKTRGQQVTLSCSPISGHRSVSWYQQTPGQGLQFLFEYFSETQRNKGNFPGRFSGRQFSNSRSEMNVSTLELGDSALYLCASSLASLRTGTEAFFGQGTRLTVV.

The rearrangement joins TRBV7-3 to TRBJ2-3; D gene uncertain. Germline V CDR1 and CDR2: SGHTA, FQGTGA. This CDR3 spans 15 amino acids. Trimming pared 3 bases from V and 3 bases from J, leaving 13 bases between. The CDR3 sequence: CASSLEQTPTDTQYF. The CDR3 coding sequence is TGTGCCAGCAGCTTGGAACAGACACCTACAGATACGCAGTATTTT. Using reference TRBV7-3 and TRBJ2-3 for the parts outside the CDR3, the full variable domain is GAGVSQTPSNKVTEKGKYVELRCDPISGHTALYWYRQSLGQGPEFLIYFQGTGAADDSGLPNDRFFAVRPEGSVSTLKIQRTERGDSAVYLCASSLEQTPTDTQYFGPGTRLTVL.

V is TRBV19 and J is TRBJ2-4, with D possibly being TRBD2 (6 bases). The V and J ends lost 5 bases and 1 base respectively, with 12 bases between them. The CDR3 is 15 residues long. The germline gives CDR1 LNHDA, CDR2 SQIVND (reference sequence). The CDR3 DNA is TGTGCCAGTAGTCTGACTAGTACCGCCAAAAACATTCAGTACTTC. Amino acids: CASSLTSTAKNIQYF.

The chain uses TRBV7-9 and TRBJ1-4; the match to TRBD1 covers 8 bases. With V trimmed by 2 bases and J by 14 bases, 10 bases remained unmatched. The CDR3 totals 14 residues. Germline CDR1 SEHNR, CDR2 FQNEAQ (reference sequence). This CDR3 is CASSLSLRQGRLFF. In nucleotides, the CDR3 is TGTGCCAGCAGCTTATCCCTTAGACAGGGGAGGCTGTTTTTT.

This clone has just one count. The chain carries TRBV10-2 and TRBJ2-7; TRBD2 matches at 12 bases. Losses at the gene ends were 11 bases for V and 2 bases for J; bases not matched to a gene: 13. The CDR3 sequence is 16 residues long. Germline V gives CDR1 WSHSY, CDR2 SAAADI. This CDR3 reads CAASLTRTSGAYEQYF. The CDR3 nucleotides are TGCGCCGCCTCCCTAACAAGGACTAGCGGGGCCTACGAGCAGTACTTC.

The rearrangement joins TRBV15 to TRBJ2-5; D possibly corresponds to TRBD2 (6 bases). The J call may be faulty, since TRBJ2-7 better matches the DNA end. The V gene's germline CDR1 is LNHNV and CDR2 YYDKDF (reference sequence). The CDR3 sequence is 13 residues long. This CDR3 is CAARLEGHHEQYF. Written as DNA, the CDR3 is TGTGCCGCAAGACTGGAGGGGCATCACGAGCAGTACTTC.

This clone was seen a few times. The chain employs TRBV28 and TRBJ2-1, with D hard to call. V lost 6 bases and J lost 3, with 3 bases in between. The CDR3 is 11 residues long. CDR1 and CDR2 from the germline V gene are MDHEN and SYDVKM. The CDR3 is CASSYYNEQFF. DNA of the CDR3: TGTGCCAGCAGCTACTACAATGAGCAGTTCTTC.

This clone was picked up a small number of times. The CDR3 loop is CASSLAPTDTQYF. Written as DNA, the CDR3 is TGTGCCAGCAGCTTAGCTCCGACAGATACGCAGTATTTT. This chain joins TRBV7-9 and TRBJ2-3; unclear D gene. V was clipped by 0 bases and J by 3 bases, with 4 bases between them. CDR3 length: 13 amino acids. The germline gives CDR1 SEHNR, CDR2 FQNEAQ (reference sequence).

The chain carries TRBV9 and TRBJ1-5; D unresolved. CDR1 and CDR2 from the germline V gene are SGDLS and YYNGEE. Between the trimmed V and J ends, which lost 0 bases and 5 bases, there was a span of 12 bases. The CDR3 spans 15 residues. The CDR3 spells CASSVGPQAHQPQHF. DNA for the CDR3: TGTGCCAGCAGCGTAGGCCCCCAGGCTCATCAGCCCCAGCATTTT. The complete variable domain, with remaining parts taken from reference TRBV9 and TRBJ1-5, reads DSGVTQTPKHLITATGQRVTLRCSPRSGDLSVYWYQQSLDQGLQFLIQYYNGEERAKGNILERFSAQQFPDLHSELNLSSLELGDSALYFCASSVGPQAHQPQHFGDGTRLSIL.

The chain employs TRBV6-5 and TRBJ1-4; D gene ambiguous. This CDR3 contains 12 residues. CDR1 is MNHEY, CDR2 SVGAGI, per germline. V lost 2 bases to trimming and J lost 10 bases, with 8 bases between them. CDR3 amino acids: CASSYGVGKLFF. The CDR3 DNA sequence: TGTGCCAGCAGTTACGGAGTAGGAAAACTGTTTTTT.

The chain couples TRBV6-5 to TRBJ2-2, with D possibly TRBD2 on 6 matching bases. The germline V gene encodes CDR1 MNHEY and CDR2 SVGAGI. Between the trimmed V and J ends, which lost 2 bases and 4 bases, there was a span of 14 bases. This CDR3 has 16 residues. The CDR3 loop is CASSYHPSASTGELFF. In DNA form, the CDR3 reads TGTGCCAGCAGTTACCACCCTAGCGCTAGCACCGGGGAGCTGTTTTTT.

The chain recombines TRBV6-5 with TRBJ1-4; D ambiguous. V shed 4 bases and J shed 8 bases, with 11 bases lying between them. The CDR3 contains 13 residues. Looked up from germline, CDR1 is MNHEY and CDR2 is SVGAGI. The CDR3 coding sequence is TGTGCCAGCAGTTTCCTAGGAAAAGAAAAACTGTTTTTT. Residues: CASSFLGKEKLFF.

The V and J genes are TRBV7-8 and TRBJ2-7, with TRBD2 as a possible D gene (6 bases). Trimming removed 3 bases from V and 0 bases from J, with 9 bases in between. The length of the CDR3 is 14 residues. CDR1 and CDR2 (germline): SGHVS, FQNEAQ. Here the CDR3 DNA reads TGTGCCAGCAGCTTCCGGGAGTCCTCCTACGAGCAGTACTTC. Translated: CASSFRESSYEQYF.

This clone has more than one count but fewer than ten. The V and J genes are TRBV9 and TRBJ2-1, with no clear D. CDR1 and CDR2 (germline): SGDLS, YYNGEE. CDR3 length equals 15 residues. Trimming pared 0 bases from V and 4 bases from J, leaving 11 bases between. The CDR3 region is CASSVGSEIYNEQFF. CDR3 DNA sequence: TGTGCCAGCAGCGTAGGTTCAGAAATTTACAATGAGCAGTTCTTC.

This chain joins TRBV7-9 and TRBJ2-5, with TRBD1 identical over 7 bases. Germline V gives CDR1 SEHNR, CDR2 FQNEAQ (reference sequence). The CDR3 covers 17 residues. The V segment lost 5 bases and the J segment 5 bases; nucleotides outside the gene matches: 17. The CDR3, as DNA: TGTGCCAGCAGCCTACCAGCCGGACAGGTTGGATACGAGACCCAGTACTTC. Protein product: CASSLPAGQVGYETQYF.

This rearrangement joins TRBV28 to TRBJ2-7, with D perhaps matching TRBD1 (5 bases). CDR1 is MDHEN and CDR2 is SYDVKM in the germline V gene. This CDR3 is built from 17 residues. The germline V and J ends were trimmed by 3 bases and 2 bases, with 20 bases remaining between them. The CDR3: CASSFPTDRPSTYEQYF. For the CDR3, the DNA is TGTGCCAGCAGTTTTCCCACCGACAGACCGTCCACCTACGAGCAGTACTTC. Full variable domain (remainder filled in from reference TRBV28 and TRBJ2-7): DVKVTQSSRYLVKRTGEKVFLECVQDMDHENMFWYRQDPGLGLRLIYFSYDVKMKEKGDIPEGYSVSREKKERFSLILESASTNQTSMYLCASSFPTDRPSTYEQYFGPGTRLTVT.